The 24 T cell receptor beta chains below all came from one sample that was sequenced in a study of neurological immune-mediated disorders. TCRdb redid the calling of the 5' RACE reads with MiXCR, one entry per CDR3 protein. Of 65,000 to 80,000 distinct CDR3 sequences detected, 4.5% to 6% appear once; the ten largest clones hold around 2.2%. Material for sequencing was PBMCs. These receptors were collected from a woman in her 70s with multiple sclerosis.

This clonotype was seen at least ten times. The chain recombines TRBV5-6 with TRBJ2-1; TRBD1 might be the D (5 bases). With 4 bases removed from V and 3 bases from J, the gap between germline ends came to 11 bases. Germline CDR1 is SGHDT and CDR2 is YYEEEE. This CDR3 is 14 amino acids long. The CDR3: CASSPQTVYNEQFF. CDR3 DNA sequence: TGTGCCAGCAGCCCTCAGACAGTCTACAATGAGCAGTTCTTC.

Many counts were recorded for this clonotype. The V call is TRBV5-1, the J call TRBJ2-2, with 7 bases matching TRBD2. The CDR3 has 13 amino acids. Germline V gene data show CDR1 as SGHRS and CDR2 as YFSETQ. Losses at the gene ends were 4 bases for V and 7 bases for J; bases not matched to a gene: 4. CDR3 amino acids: CASSPREFGELFF. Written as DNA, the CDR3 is TGCGCCAGCAGCCCGCGGGAGTTCGGGGAGCTGTTTTTT.

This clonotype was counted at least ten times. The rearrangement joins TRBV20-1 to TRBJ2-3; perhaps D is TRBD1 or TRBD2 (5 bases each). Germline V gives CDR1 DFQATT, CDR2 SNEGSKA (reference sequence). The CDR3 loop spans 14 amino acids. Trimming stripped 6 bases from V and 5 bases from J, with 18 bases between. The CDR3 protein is CSAPRPGTRDTQYF. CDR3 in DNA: TGCAGTGCACCCAGGCCCGGGACCCGAGATACGCAGTATTTT.

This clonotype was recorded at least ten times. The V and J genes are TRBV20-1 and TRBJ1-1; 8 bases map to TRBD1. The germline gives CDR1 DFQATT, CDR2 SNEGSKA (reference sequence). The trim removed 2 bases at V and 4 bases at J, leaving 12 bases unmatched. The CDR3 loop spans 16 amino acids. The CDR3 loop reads CSARNAGGGFGTEAFF. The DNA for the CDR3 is TGCAGTGCTAGAAACGCAGGGGGCGGCTTTGGCACTGAAGCTTTCTTT.

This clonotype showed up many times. CDR3 DNA: TGCAGTGCTAGAGATGGGGCGATCTCTGGAAACACCATATATTTT. Translation: CSARDGAISGNTIYF. The chain is built from TRBV20-1 and TRBJ1-3; a possible D gene is TRBD1 (5 bases). This CDR3 has 15 amino acids. The germline V and J ends were trimmed by 0 bases and 0 bases, with 9 bases remaining between them. The V gene's germline CDR1 is DFQATT and CDR2 SNEGSKA (reference sequence).

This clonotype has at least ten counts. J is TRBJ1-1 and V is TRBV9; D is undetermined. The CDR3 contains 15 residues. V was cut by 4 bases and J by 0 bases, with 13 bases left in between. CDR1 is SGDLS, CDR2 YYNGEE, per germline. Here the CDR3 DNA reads TGTGCCAGCAGCTCGCTAGACGGTGTGAACACTGAAGCTTTCTTT. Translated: CASSSLDGVNTEAFF. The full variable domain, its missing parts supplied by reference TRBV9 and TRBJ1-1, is DSGVTQTPKHLITATGQRVTLRCSPRSGDLSVYWYQQSLDQGLQFLIQYYNGEERAKGNILERFSAQQFPDLHSELNLSSLELGDSALYFCASSSLDGVNTEAFFGQGTRLTVV.

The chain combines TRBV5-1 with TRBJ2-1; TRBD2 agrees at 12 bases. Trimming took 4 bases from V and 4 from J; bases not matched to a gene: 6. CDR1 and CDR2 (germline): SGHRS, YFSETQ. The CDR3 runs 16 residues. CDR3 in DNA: TGCGCCAGCAGCGGGTGGACTAGCGGGACTTACAATGAGCAGTTCTTC. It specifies CASSGWTSGTYNEQFF.

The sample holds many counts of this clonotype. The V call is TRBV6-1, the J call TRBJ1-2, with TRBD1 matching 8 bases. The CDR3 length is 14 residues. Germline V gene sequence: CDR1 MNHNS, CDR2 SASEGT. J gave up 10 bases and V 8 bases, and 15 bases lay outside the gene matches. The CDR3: CASGGVGQGILYTF. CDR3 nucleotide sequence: TGTGCCAGCGGCGGAGTAGGACAGGGAATACTCTACACCTTC.

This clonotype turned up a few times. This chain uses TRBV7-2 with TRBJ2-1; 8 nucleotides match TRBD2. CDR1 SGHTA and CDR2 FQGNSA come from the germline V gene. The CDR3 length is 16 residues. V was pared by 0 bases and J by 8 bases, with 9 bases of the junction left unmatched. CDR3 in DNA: TGTGCCAGCAGCTTAGCCGTAGCGGGGAGGACTCATGAGCAGTTCTTC. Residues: CASSLAVAGRTHEQFF.

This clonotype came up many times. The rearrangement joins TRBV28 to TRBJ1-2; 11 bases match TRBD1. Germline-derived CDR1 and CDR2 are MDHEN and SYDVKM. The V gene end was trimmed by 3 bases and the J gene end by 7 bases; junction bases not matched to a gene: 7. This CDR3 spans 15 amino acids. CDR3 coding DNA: TGTGCCAGCAGTTTCTCCGGGACAGGGGGGGCTGGCTACACCTTC. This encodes CASSFSGTGGAGYTF.

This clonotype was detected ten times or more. CDR3 DNA: TGTGCCAGCAGCTTAAACGGTGGGGGCGAGAGGGCTGAAGCTTTCTTT. Translated, it gives CASSLNGGGERAEAFF. The J gene is TRBJ1-1, the V gene TRBV7-9; possibly TRBD1 for D (6 bases). Germline CDR1 reads SEHNR; CDR2 reads FQNEAQ (reference sequence). Trimming left V 2 bases short and J 6 bases short, with 19 bases between. This CDR3 is built from 16 residues. Filled out from reference TRBV7-9 and TRBJ1-1, the complete variable domain reads DTGVSQNPRHKITKRGQNVTFRCDPISEHNRLYWYRQTLGQGPEFLTYFQNEAQLEKSRLLSDRFSAERPKGSFSTLEIQRTEQGDSAMYLCASSLNGGGERAEAFFGQGTRLTVV.

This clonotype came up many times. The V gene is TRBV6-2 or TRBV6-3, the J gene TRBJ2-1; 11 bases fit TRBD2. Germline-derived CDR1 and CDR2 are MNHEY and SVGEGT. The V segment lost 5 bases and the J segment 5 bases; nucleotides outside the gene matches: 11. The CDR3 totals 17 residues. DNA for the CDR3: TGTGCCAGCAGTCGCCCGATGGCTAGCGGGAGGAACAATGAGCAGTTCTTC. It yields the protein CASSRPMASGRNNEQFF.

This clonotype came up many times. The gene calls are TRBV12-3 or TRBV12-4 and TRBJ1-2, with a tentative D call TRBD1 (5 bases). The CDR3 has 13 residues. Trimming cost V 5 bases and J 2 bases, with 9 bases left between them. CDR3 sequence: CASSPAGNYGYTF. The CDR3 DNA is TGTGCCAGCAGTCCCGCAGGGAACTATGGCTACACCTTC.

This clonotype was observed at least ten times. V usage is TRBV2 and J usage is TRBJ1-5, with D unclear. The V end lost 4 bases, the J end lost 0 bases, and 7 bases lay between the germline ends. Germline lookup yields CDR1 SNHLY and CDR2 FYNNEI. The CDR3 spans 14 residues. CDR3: CASSAIYSNQPQHF. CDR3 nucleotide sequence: TGTGCCAGCAGTGCAATTTATAGCAATCAGCCCCAGCATTTT.

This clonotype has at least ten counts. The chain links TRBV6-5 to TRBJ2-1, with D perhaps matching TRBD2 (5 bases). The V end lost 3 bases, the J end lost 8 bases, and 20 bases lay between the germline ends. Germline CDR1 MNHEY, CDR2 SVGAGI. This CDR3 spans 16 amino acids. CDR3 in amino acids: CASSYSLAGPSDEQFF. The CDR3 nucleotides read TGTGCCAGCAGTTATTCACTGGCGGGTCCCTCCGATGAGCAGTTCTTC.

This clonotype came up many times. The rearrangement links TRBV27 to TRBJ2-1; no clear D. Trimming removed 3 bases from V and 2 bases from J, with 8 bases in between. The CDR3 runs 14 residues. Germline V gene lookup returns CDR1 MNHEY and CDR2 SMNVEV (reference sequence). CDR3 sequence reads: CASSFRSTYNEQFF. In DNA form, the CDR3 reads TGTGCCAGCAGTTTCAGGTCCACCTACAATGAGCAGTTCTTC.

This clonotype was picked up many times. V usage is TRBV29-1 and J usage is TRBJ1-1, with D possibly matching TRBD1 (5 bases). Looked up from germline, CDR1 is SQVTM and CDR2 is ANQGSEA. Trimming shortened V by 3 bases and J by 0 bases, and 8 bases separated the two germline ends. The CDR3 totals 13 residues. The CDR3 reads CSVDNRMNTEAFF. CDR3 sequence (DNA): TGCAGCGTTGATAACAGGATGAACACTGAAGCTTTCTTT.

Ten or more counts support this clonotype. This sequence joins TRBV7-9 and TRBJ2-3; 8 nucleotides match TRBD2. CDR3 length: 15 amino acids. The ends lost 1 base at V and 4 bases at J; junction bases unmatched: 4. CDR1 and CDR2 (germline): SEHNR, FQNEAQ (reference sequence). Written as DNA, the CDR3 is TGTGCCAGCAGCTTAGTTAGCGGGAAAGCAGATACGCAGTATTTT. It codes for CASSLVSGKADTQYF.

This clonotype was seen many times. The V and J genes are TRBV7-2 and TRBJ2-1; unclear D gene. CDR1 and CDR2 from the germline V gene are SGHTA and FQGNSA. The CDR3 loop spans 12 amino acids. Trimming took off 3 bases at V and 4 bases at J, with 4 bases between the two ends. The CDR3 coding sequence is TGTGCCAGCAGCTTCTCTTACAATGAGCAGTTCTTC. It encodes CASSFSYNEQFF.

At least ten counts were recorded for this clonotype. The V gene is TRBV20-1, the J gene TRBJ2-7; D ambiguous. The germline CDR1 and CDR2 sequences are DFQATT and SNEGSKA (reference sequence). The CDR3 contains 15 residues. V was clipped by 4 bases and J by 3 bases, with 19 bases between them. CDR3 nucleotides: TGCAGTGCTATTCAACTGGGCAGACCATACTACGAGCAGTACTTC. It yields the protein CSAIQLGRPYYEQYF.

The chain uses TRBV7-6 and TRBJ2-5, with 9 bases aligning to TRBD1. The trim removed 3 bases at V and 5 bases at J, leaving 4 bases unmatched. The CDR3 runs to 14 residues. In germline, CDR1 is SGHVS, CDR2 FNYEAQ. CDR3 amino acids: CASSFGTGKETQYF. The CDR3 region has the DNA TGTGCCAGCAGCTTCGGGACAGGGAAGGAGACCCAGTACTTC.

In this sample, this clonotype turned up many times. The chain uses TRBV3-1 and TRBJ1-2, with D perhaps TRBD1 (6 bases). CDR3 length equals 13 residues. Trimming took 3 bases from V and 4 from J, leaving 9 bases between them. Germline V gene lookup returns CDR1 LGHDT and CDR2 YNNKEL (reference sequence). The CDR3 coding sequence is TGTGCCAGCAGCCACGAGGGGGGCTATGGCTACACCTTC. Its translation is CASSHEGGYGYTF.

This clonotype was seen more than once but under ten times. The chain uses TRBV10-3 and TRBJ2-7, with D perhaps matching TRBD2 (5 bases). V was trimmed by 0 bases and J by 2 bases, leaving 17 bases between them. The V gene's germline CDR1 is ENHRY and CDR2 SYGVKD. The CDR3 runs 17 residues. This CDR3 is CAISESPGGSTPYEQYF. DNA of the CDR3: TGTGCCATCAGTGAGTCCCCAGGCGGGTCCACCCCCTACGAGCAGTACTTC.

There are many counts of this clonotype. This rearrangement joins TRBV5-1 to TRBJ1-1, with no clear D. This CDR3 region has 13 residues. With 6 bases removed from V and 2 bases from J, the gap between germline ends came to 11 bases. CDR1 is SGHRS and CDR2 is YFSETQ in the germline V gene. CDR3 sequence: CASTPDGNTEAFF. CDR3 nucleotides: TGCGCCAGCACCCCGGACGGTAACACTGAAGCTTTCTTT.